This T cell receptor (beta chain) was captured in a study of blood T cells in healthy people across ages. This clonotype was seen once. Germline V lookup: CDR1 MGHRA, CDR2 YSYEKL. The CDR3 totals 18 residues. The junction had 11 bases not matched to a gene; V was cut back by 4 bases and J by 8 bases. Donors gave around 9.3 milliliters of peripheral blood apiece. Next came a second PCR, run for roughly 6 to 11 cycles, which used a sample-barcoded 5' primer along with a J-beta primer mix. TCRdb analysed the 5' RACE reads with MiXCR anew, one entry per CDR3 protein. The sample consists of 1.2 million to 1.5 million distinct CDR3 sequences, roughly 45% of them appearing once.

This sequence was found in a woman in her late teens or twenties in good health. The sequenced material came from blood. V is TRBV4-1 and J is TRBJ2-1, with 16 bases matching TRBD2. The CDR3 protein is CASSLGTSGGGSRDEQFF. For the CDR3, the DNA is TGCGCCAGCAGCCTAGGGACTAGCGGGGGGGGTAGTCGGGATGAGCAGTTCTTC.